Only a few counts were recorded for the clone carrying this T cell receptor (beta chain). What it binds is not known. This record comes from a study of identical twins. The study's findings and limits: The conclusions drew on cross-sectional statistical analysis instead of tracking the same donors. Fewer insertions characterized abundant cord blood beta clonotypes, whereas memory repertoires showed none.

This CDR3 spans 14 amino acids. The germline V and J ends were trimmed by 6 bases and 0 bases, with 9 bases remaining between them. MiXCR, applied by TCRdb to the 5' RACE reads, yields one record per CDR3 protein. The data contain about 530,000 distinct CDR3 sequences, about a fifth of them singletons. The same specimen was also included in a second study, on yellow fever vaccine responses in identical twins.

The clonotype comes from a woman younger than 35 in good health. Sequencing input: CD4+ T cells sorted from blood. The chain employs TRBV12-3 or TRBV12-4 and TRBJ1-3, with unresolved D. The CDR3 region is CASRASSSGNTIYF. Written as DNA, the CDR3 is TGTGCCAGCAGAGCCAGCAGCTCTGGAAACACCATATATTTT.